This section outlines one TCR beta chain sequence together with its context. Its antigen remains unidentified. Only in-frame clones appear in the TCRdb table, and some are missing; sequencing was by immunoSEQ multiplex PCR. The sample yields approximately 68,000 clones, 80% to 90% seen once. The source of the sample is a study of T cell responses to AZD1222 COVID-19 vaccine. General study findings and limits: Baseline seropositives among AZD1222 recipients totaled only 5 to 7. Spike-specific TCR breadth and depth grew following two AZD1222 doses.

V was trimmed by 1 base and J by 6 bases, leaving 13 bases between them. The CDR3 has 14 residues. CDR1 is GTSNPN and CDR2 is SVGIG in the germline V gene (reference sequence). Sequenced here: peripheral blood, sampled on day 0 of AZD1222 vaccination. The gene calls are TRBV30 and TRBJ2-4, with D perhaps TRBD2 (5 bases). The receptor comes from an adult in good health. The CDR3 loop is CAWSGGRTVNIQYF. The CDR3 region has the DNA TGTGCCTGGAGTGGAGGGAGAACAGTAAACATTCAGTACTTC.